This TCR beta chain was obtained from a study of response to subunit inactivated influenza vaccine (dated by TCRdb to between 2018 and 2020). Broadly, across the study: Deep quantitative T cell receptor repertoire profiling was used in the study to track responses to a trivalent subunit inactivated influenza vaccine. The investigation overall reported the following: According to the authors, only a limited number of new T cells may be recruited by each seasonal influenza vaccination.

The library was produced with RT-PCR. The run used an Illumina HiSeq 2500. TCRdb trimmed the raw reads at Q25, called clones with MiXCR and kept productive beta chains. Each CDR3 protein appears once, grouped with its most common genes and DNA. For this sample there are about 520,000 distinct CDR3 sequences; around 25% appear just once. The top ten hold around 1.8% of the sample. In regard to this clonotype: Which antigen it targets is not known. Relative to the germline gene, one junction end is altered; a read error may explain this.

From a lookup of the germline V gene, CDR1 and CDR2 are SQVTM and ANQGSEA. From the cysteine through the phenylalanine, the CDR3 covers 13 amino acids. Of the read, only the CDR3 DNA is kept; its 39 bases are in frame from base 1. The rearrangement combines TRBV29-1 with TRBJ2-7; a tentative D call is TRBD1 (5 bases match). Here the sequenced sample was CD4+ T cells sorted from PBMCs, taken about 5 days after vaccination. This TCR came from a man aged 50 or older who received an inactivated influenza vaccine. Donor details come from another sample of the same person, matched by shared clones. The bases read TGCAGCGGTGAAACAGGTGCGAACTACGAGCAGTACTTC. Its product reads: CSGETGANYEQYF.